Each of the 23 T cell receptor beta chains below was sequenced from the same sample in a study of beta chain features in type 1 diabetes. Whole-study results and caveats: TCRB CDR3 length was moderately but significantly reduced in all four CD4+ subsets of Type 1 diabetes patients.

The study reverse transcribed the entire isolated RNA, so it sequenced expressed TCRB transcripts. The assay was immunoSEQ multiplex PCR, and TCRdb's table has in-frame clones only and misses some. Among over 40,000 clones listed, approximately 68% were seen once. No cognate antigen is known for these TCRs. The sequencing input was Tregs from blood. These receptors came from a woman between 18 and 29 years old with type 1 diabetes.

The genes are TRBV2 and TRBJ2-7; the match to TRBD2 covers 9 bases. The CDR3 contains 13 residues. CDR1 and CDR2 from the germline V gene are SNHLY and FYNNEI. Germline trimming cut 11 bases from V and 2 bases from J; bases unmatched to any gene: 7. CDR3 sequence (DNA): TGTGCCGGGGCTAGCGGGGAACCCTACGAGCAGTACTTC. It translates to CAGASGEPYEQYF.

Here the CDR3 reads CASSPLNRGQLDTQYF. The DNA of the CDR3 is TGTGCCAGCAGCCCACTCAACAGGGGGCAATTAGATACGCAGTATTTT. The chain recombines TRBV14 with TRBJ2-3, with TRBD1 matching 9 bases. The trim removed 4 bases at V and 5 bases at J, leaving 10 bases unmatched. The germline V gene encodes CDR1 SGHDN and CDR2 FVKESK. This CDR3 spans 16 amino acids.

This clone occurred a few times. The chain joins TRBV27 to TRBJ2-7, with 8 positions matching TRBD2. Germline-derived CDR1 and CDR2 are MNHEY and SMNVEV (reference sequence). With V trimmed by 2 bases and J by 2 bases, 11 bases remained unmatched. The CDR3 contains 17 residues. The CDR3 DNA reads TGTGCCAGCAGTTTAAAGCGTAGCGGGACTGTAACCTACGAGCAGTACTTC. Its protein product is CASSLKRSGTVTYEQYF.

A few counts support this clone. V and J are TRBV19 and TRBJ2-1; 9 bases fit TRBD2. CDR1 is LNHDA and CDR2 is SQIVND in the germline V gene (reference sequence). CDR3 length: 16 residues. V was clipped by 2 bases and J by 15 bases; unmatched bases: 17. CDR3 DNA sequence: TGTGCCAGTAGTATACGTGTGGCGGAGCGGGGGGCCGCACCGTTCTTC. This sequence encodes CASSIRVAERGAAPFF.

The chain combines TRBV7-2 with TRBJ2-5, with 8 bases aligning to TRBD2. The V gene end was trimmed by 1 base and the J gene end by 0 bases; junction bases not matched to a gene: 4. This CDR3 comprises 16 residues. The germline V gene has CDR1 SGHTA and CDR2 FQGNSA. CDR3 nucleotide sequence: TGTGCCAGCAGCTTAGTAGCGGGGACCCACCAAGAGACCCAGTACTTC. Translating it yields CASSLVAGTHQETQYF.

The chain couples TRBV6-6 to TRBJ1-1, with unresolved D. V lost 8 bases and J 0 bases, leaving 7 bases between the germline ends. The CDR3 has 12 amino acids. Germline V gene data show CDR1 as MNHNY and CDR2 as SVGAGI (reference sequence). CDR3 nucleotides: TGTGCCAGCTCGGGGATGAACACTGAAGCTTTCTTT. Amino acid sequence: CASSGMNTEAFF.

The chain recombines TRBV29-1 with TRBJ2-1, with 8 bases lining up with TRBD2. CDR1 SQVTM and CDR2 ANQGSEA come from the germline V gene. The CDR3 contains 14 residues. J lost 6 bases, V lost 3 bases, and 7 bases had no gene match. CDR3 sequence (DNA): TGCAGCGTTGATCGCGGACTAGCTGCCAATGAGCAGTTCTTC. Amino acids: CSVDRGLAANEQFF.

This clone has just one count. This rearrangement joins TRBV6-1 to TRBJ2-1; D possibly corresponds to TRBD2 (5 bases). Trimming cost V 4 bases and J 8 bases, with 12 bases left between them. CDR3 length: 13 residues. The germline gives CDR1 MNHNS, CDR2 SASEGT. CDR3 nucleotides: TGTGCCAGCAGTGCCCCTAGCTTAGATGAGCAGTTCTTC. Protein product: CASSAPSLDEQFF.

The rearrangement links TRBV5-4 to TRBJ2-2; 7 nucleotides line up with TRBD1. This CDR3 has 15 residues. In germline, CDR1 is SGHNT, CDR2 YYREEE (reference sequence). J was trimmed by 5 bases and V by 4 bases; bases with no gene match: 8. The CDR3 is CASSRTWGQTGELFF. The CDR3 DNA reads TGTGCCAGCAGCCGGACATGGGGACAGACCGGGGAGCTGTTTTTT. Drawing the rest from reference TRBV5-4 and TRBJ2-2, the complete variable domain is ETGVTQSPTHLIKTRGQQVTLRCSSQSGHNTVSWYQQALGQGPQFIFQYYREEENGRGNFPPRFSGLQFPNYSSELNVNALELDDSALYLCASSRTWGQTGELFFGEGSRLTVL.

This sequence joins TRBV10-3 and TRBJ1-2, with 12 nucleotides matching TRBD1. The CDR3 runs 12 residues. Trimming cost V 10 bases and J 9 bases; bases outside gene matches: 6. Germline V CDR1 and CDR2: ENHRY, SYGVKD. DNA for the CDR3: TGTGCCAGTACCGGGACAGGGGGCAGCTACACCTTC. Its protein is CASTGTGGSYTF.

The table lists this clone with a few counts. This chain connects TRBV7-9 to TRBJ2-7; TRBD2 agrees at 7 bases. Germline V gene lookup returns CDR1 SEHNR and CDR2 FQNEAQ (reference sequence). The CDR3 has 13 amino acids. Trimming at V came to 5 bases and at J to 12 bases, leaving 13 bases not matched to a gene. The CDR3 DNA follows: TGTGCCAGCAGCAACGCGGGACTAACTAGGTGGTACTTC. Residues: CASSNAGLTRWYF. Full variable domain (missing parts from reference TRBV7-9 and TRBJ2-7): DTGVSQNPRHKITKRGQNVTFRCDPISEHNRLYWYRQTLGQGPEFLTYFQNEAQLEKSRLLSDRFSAERPKGSFSTLEIQRTEQGDSAMYLCASSNAGLTRWYFGPGTRLTVT.

The rearrangement uses TRBV6-5 and TRBJ2-5; the D gene is possibly TRBD1 (6 bases). The CDR3 has 12 residues. Per germline, CDR1 MNHEY and CDR2 SVGAGI. Trimming took off 5 bases at V and 6 bases at J, with 10 bases between the two ends. CDR3 nucleotides: TGTGCCAGCAGTACAGGGACGCAGACCCAGTACTTC. It specifies CASSTGTQTQYF.

Written as DNA, the CDR3 is TGTGCCAGCAGCCTATCTCTCAGCGGGAGATGGAATGAGCAGTTCTTC. Translating gives CASSLSLSGRWNEQFF. The chain uses TRBV6-6 and TRBJ2-1; 8 nucleotides agree with TRBD2. The CDR3 sequence is 16 residues long. V lost 6 bases and J lost 7; bases outside the gene matches: 14. Germline CDR1 is MNHNY and CDR2 is SVGAGI (reference sequence).

The chain joins TRBV5-1 to TRBJ2-3; TRBD1 might be the D (5 bases). From germline, CDR1 is SGHRS and CDR2 YFSETQ. Trimming pared 4 bases from V and 2 bases from J, leaving 20 bases between. This CDR3 has 17 amino acids. DNA for the CDR3: TGCGCCAGCAGCGCTCGATTCGACAGCCTTATCACAGATACGCAGTATTTT. Protein sequence: CASSARFDSLITDTQYF.

This clone was seen a few times. This chain links TRBV7-2 with TRBJ2-7; 8 nucleotides match TRBD2. The V and J ends lost 5 bases and 7 bases, in that order; junction bases with no gene match: 13. The CDR3 contains 15 residues. Germline V lookup: CDR1 SGHTA, CDR2 FQGNSA. CDR3 DNA sequence: TGTGCCAGCAGCCGTACTTTGAGCGGGAGCGGTGAGCAGTACTTC. This translates into CASSRTLSGSGEQYF.

The chain is built from TRBV5-1 and TRBJ2-2, with 9 bases that match TRBD1. This CDR3 has 16 amino acids. J lost 3 bases, V lost 5 bases, and 8 bases had no gene match. CDR1 and CDR2 from the germline V gene are SGHRS and YFSETQ. This chain's CDR3 is CASRQTGTGYTGELFF. CDR3 in DNA: TGCGCCAGCAGACAAACCGGGACAGGGTACACCGGGGAGCTGTTTTTT.

This clone was found a few times. The gene calls are TRBV29-1 and TRBJ1-1; tentatively, D is TRBD1 (6 bases). CDR1 and CDR2 (germline): SQVTM, ANQGSEA. V was pared by 7 bases and J by 1 base, with 16 bases between. The CDR3 is made up of 14 amino acids. In DNA, the CDR3 is TGCAGCGCCGCCGACACAGGGTCGAACACTGAAGCTTTCTTT. It yields the protein CSAADTGSNTEAFF.

J is TRBJ1-1 and V is TRBV29-1, with no clear D. The germline V gene has CDR1 SQVTM and CDR2 ANQGSEA. The CDR3 totals 11 residues. The V end lost 5 bases, the J end lost 3 bases, and 7 bases lay between the germline ends. Here the CDR3 DNA reads TGCAGCGTTAGTTCAGACACTGAAGCTTTCTTT. Translation: CSVSSDTEAFF.

The V call is TRBV7-2, the J call TRBJ2-5; 7 bases fit TRBD1. In germline, CDR1 is SGHTA, CDR2 FQGNSA. The CDR3 is 15 residues long. The junction had 9 bases not matched to a gene; V was cut back by 4 bases and J by 4 bases. The CDR3 DNA sequence: TGTGCCAGCAGCTACAGACAGGGTCGGGCAGAGACCCAGTACTTC. Translation: CASSYRQGRAETQYF.

The rearrangement joins TRBV19 to TRBJ2-4; tentatively, D is TRBD1 (5 bases). V lost 7 bases and J lost 9, with 19 bases in between. The CDR3 length is 14 residues. Germline CDR1 is LNHDA and CDR2 is SQIVND (reference sequence). The CDR3 region has the DNA TGTGCCAGTACCCCAAGGGGCAGATCGGGCATTCAGTACTTC. The encoded protein is CASTPRGRSGIQYF.

This chain uses TRBV12-5 with TRBJ2-2; TRBD1 aligns across 10 bases. The CDR3 length is 13 residues. The V gene's germline CDR1 is LGHNT and CDR2 FRNRAP. The J segment lost 7 bases and the V segment lost 6 bases, leaving 2 bases of the junction unmatched. The CDR3 DNA reads TGTGCTAGTGGGACAGGGGGCATCGGGGAGCTGTTTTTT. Its translation is CASGTGGIGELFF. The complete variable domain, with remaining parts taken from reference TRBV12-5 and TRBJ2-2, reads DARVTQTPRHKVTEMGQEVTMRCQPILGHNTVFWYRQTMMQGLELLAYFRNRAPLDDSGMPKDRFSAEMPDATLATLKIQPSEPRDSAVYFCASGTGGIGELFFGEGSRLTVL.

Only a few counts were recorded for this clone. The chain links TRBV5-4 to TRBJ2-5; 7 nucleotides align to TRBD2. Germline-derived CDR1 and CDR2 are SGHNT and YYREEE (reference sequence). This CDR3 has 15 amino acids. After removal of 0 bases from V and 1 base from J, the junction contained 3 bases not matched to a gene. Written as DNA, the CDR3 is TGTGCCAGCAGCTTGGGAGCGGGGCCCCAAGAGACCCAGTACTTC. Translation: CASSLGAGPQETQYF.

V and J are TRBV2 and TRBJ2-7; D perhaps matches TRBD1 (5 bases). There are 12 residues in the CDR3. Trimming stripped 6 bases from V and 3 bases from J, with 9 bases between. Germline assignment: CDR1 SNHLY and CDR2 FYNNEI. The CDR3 reads CASRTTDYEQYF. DNA for the CDR3: TGTGCCAGCAGGACGACAGACTACGAGCAGTACTTC.